The count of the clone carrying this T cell receptor beta chain is one. Its antigen is unknown. This entry belongs to a study of T cells in tuberculosis. Looking at the study overall: CD1B tetramers identified T cells specific for mycobacterial lipid GMM. In South Africa, adults with active tuberculosis were compared with IGRA-negative and latently infected IGRA-positive adolescents. Regarding the study as a whole: Smaller distances to GMM-specific TCRs suggested their expansion in active tuberculosis. Shorter CDR3-alpha in active tuberculosis partly drove smaller distances.

The CDR3 totals 16 residues. Unmatched junction bases numbered 8, after V lost 0 bases and J lost 3 bases. Per the germline V gene, CDR1 is SGDLS and CDR2 is YYNGEE. Some clones are missing from TCRdb's copy, which holds only in-frame ones; the method was immunoSEQ multiplex PCR. In the table there are some 34,000 clones, roughly 92% of which are singletons. The receptor's source is a donor aged 10 to 29 with latent tuberculosis or without tuberculosis infection. Some clones in this sample may be carry-over from other donors' samples. V and J are TRBV9 and TRBJ1-2; 7 nucleotides align to TRBD1. The source material was PBMCs. The CDR3 sequence: CASSVGQGVSDYGYTF. For the CDR3, the DNA is TGTGCCAGCAGCGTAGGGCAGGGGGTTAGTGACTATGGCTACACCTTC.